Shown below are 9 T cell receptor beta chains from a single sample sequenced in a study of cytomegalovirus exposure and HLA in healthy donors. The assay was immunoSEQ multiplex PCR, and TCRdb's table has in-frame clones only and misses some. The sample has about 130,000 clones; roughly 91% are singletons. Sequenced: PBMCs. Receptor source: a man aged 25 to 45 in good health and CMV-seronegative.

The gene calls are TRBV4-1 and TRBJ2-1; weak D call: TRBD1 (6 bases). The CDR3 length is 14 residues. In germline, CDR1 is MGHRA, CDR2 YSYEKL. The V end lost 2 bases, the J end lost 12 bases, and 17 bases lay between the germline ends. CDR3 bases: TGCGCCAGCAGCCAACCGGGACAAGAGTTGAGGCAGTTCTTC. This gives the protein CASSQPGQELRQFF.

The J gene is TRBJ2-7, the V gene TRBV5-1; 9 positions agree with TRBD1. The CDR3 is 15 residues long. The germline V gene has CDR1 SGHRS and CDR2 YFSETQ. J gave up 3 bases and V 1 base, and 5 bases lay outside the gene matches. CDR3: CASSLQSGQGYEQYF. The CDR3 bases are TGCGCCAGCAGCTTGCAATCGGGACAGGGCTACGAGCAGTACTTC.

In its sample, this clone was seen once. The rearrangement joins TRBV7-9 to TRBJ2-3, with 8 positions matching TRBD2. The V gene end was trimmed by 6 bases and the J gene end by 6 bases; junction bases not matched to a gene: 11. This CDR3 has 15 amino acids. The germline V gene has CDR1 SEHNR and CDR2 FQNEAQ (reference sequence). CDR3 bases: TGTGCCAGCAGTCTGGGAGCGGGGGCCGCTGATACGCAGTATTTT. Translating gives CASSLGAGAADTQYF. The variable domain in full, completed from reference TRBV7-9 and TRBJ2-3, reads DTGVSQNPRHKITKRGQNVTFRCDPISEHNRLYWYRQTLGQGPEFLTYFQNEAQLEKSRLLSDRFSAERPKGSFSTLEIQRTEQGDSAMYLCASSLGAGAADTQYFGPGTRLTVL.

V is TRBV7-2 and J is TRBJ2-7, with TRBD1 matching over 8 bases. Per the germline V gene, CDR1 is SGHTA and CDR2 is FQGNSA. Trimming cost V 3 bases and J 2 bases; bases outside gene matches: 3. The CDR3 length is 14 residues. CDR3: CASSFDRGPYEQYF. As DNA, the CDR3 is TGTGCCAGCAGCTTCGACAGGGGCCCCTACGAGCAGTACTTC. Variable domain in full (rest from reference TRBV7-2 and TRBJ2-7): GAGVSQSPSNKVTEKGKDVELRCDPISGHTALYWYRQSLGQGLEFLIYFQGNSAPDKSGLPSDRFSAERTGGSVSTLTIQRTQQEDSAVYLCASSFDRGPYEQYFGPGTRLTVT.

The chain couples TRBV5-1 to TRBJ2-7; TRBD2 matches at 7 bases. V lost 2 bases, J lost 2 bases, and 4 bases stayed unmatched. The CDR3 totals 14 residues. The germline V gene encodes CDR1 SGHRS and CDR2 YFSETQ. The CDR3 bases are TGCGCCAGCAGCTTAGCTAGCGGCCCCTACGAGCAGTACTTC. This translates into CASSLASGPYEQYF.

This clone was seen a handful of times. The chain joins TRBV6-5 to TRBJ1-2; TRBD1 aligns across 8 bases. This CDR3 is built from 14 residues. J was trimmed by 5 bases and V by 5 bases; bases with no gene match: 7. Per the germline V gene, CDR1 is MNHEY and CDR2 is SVGAGI. The CDR3 loop is CASSQGQGGYGYTF. CDR3 nucleotide sequence: TGTGCCAGCAGTCAAGGACAGGGAGGGTATGGCTACACCTTC.

The chain is built from TRBV20-1 and TRBJ2-7; no firm D call. This CDR3 contains 11 residues. The V end was cut by 4 bases, the J end by 2 bases, with 6 bases between. Germline CDR1 and CDR2: DFQATT and SNEGSKA (reference sequence). The CDR3 DNA reads TGCAGTGCTACGCCTACCTACGAGCAGTACTTC. Encoded protein: CSATPTYEQYF.

This chain connects TRBV7-9 to TRBJ2-3; unclear D gene. This CDR3 is built from 15 residues. The V gene lost 5 bases and the J gene lost 7 bases, with 19 bases spanning the gap. The germline gives CDR1 SEHNR, CDR2 FQNEAQ (reference sequence). The CDR3 is CASSPDSWIWHTQYF. Written as DNA, the CDR3 is TGTGCCAGCAGCCCTGACTCCTGGATCTGGCATACGCAGTATTTT.

V gene TRBV9 combines with J gene TRBJ2-1, with no clear D. Trimming pared 2 bases from V and 10 bases from J, leaving 7 bases between. Germline CDR1 is SGDLS and CDR2 is YYNGEE. This CDR3 is 11 amino acids long. CDR3 protein: CASSVLNEQFF. For the CDR3, the DNA is TGTGCCAGCAGCGTGCTAAACGAGCAGTTCTTC. The full variable domain, in which reference TRBV9 and TRBJ2-1 provide the parts outside the CDR3, is DSGVTQTPKHLITATGQRVTLRCSPRSGDLSVYWYQQSLDQGLQFLIQYYNGEERAKGNILERFSAQQFPDLHSELNLSSLELGDSALYFCASSVLNEQFFGPGTRLTVL.